Each of the 5 T cell receptor beta chains below was sequenced from the same sample in a study of Graves' ophthalmopathy and Graves' hyperthyroidism. Scientists amplified the TCR beta CDR3 regions from RNA transcripts. In the first round, RT-PCR was carried out with HTBI primers, and a multiplex PCR formed the second round. TCRdb redid the calling of the multiplex PCR reads with MiXCR, one entry per CDR3 protein. This sample yields around 1.1 million distinct CDR3 sequences, of which around a third are seen a single time; approximately 12% belongs to the top ten. Sequencing used peripheral blood or thyroid tissue (not recorded which). The receptor source for this set is an adult man with Graves' hyperthyroidism.

This clonotype has a handful of counts. The chain joins TRBV9 to TRBJ2-7; 9 positions match TRBD2. The CDR3 consists of 16 residues. The germline gives CDR1 SGDLS, CDR2 YYNGEE. The CDR3 sequence: CADGGWTSVVPYEQYF. For the CDR3, the DNA is TGTGCAGACGGGGGGTGGACTAGCGTCGTCCCCTACGAGCAGTACTTC.

The gene calls are TRBV28 and TRBJ1-6; D is unresolved. V was pared by 5 bases and J by 6 bases, with 14 bases between. The germline gives CDR1 MDHEN, CDR2 SYDVKM. The CDR3 runs 15 residues. CDR3 in DNA: TGTGCCAGCAGTCCCCTGTCTGGGGTTAATTCACCCCTCCACTTT. Translation gives CASSPLSGVNSPLHF.

This chain connects TRBV7-2 to TRBJ2-7, with 9 bases that match TRBD1. The CDR3 is 17 amino acids. CDR1 SGHTA and CDR2 FQGNSA come from the germline V gene. V lost 5 bases and J lost 4; bases outside the gene matches: 15. CDR3 nucleotide sequence: TGTGCCAGCAGCCCCAACCCGGGACAGGGAAGCCCGTACGAGCAGTACTTC. It is translated as CASSPNPGQGSPYEQYF.

Ten or more counts support this clonotype. Mismatch with germline at one junction end may stem from a read error. The gene calls are TRBV7-2 and TRBJ1-2; D not resolved. Germline loops: CDR1 SGHTA, CDR2 FQGNSA. There are 15 residues in the CDR3. For the CDR3, the DNA is TGTGCCAGCAGCTTATCGTGGCTTTCTAATTATGGCTACACCTTC. This sequence encodes CASSLSWLSNYGYTF. The entire variable domain, with the rest obtained from reference TRBV7-2 and TRBJ1-2, is as follows: GAGVSQSPSNKVTEKGKDVELRCDPISGHTALYWYRQSLGQGLEFLIYFQGNSAPDKSGLPSDRFSAERTGGSVSTLTIQRTQQEDSAVYLCASSLSWLSNYGYTFGSGTRLTVV.

This clonotype showed up many times. This may arise from a read error, as a much more abundant clone is one base away. J is TRBJ1-5 and V is TRBV7-2; no clear D gene. V lost 3 bases to trimming and J lost 4 bases, with 7 bases between them. The CDR3 totals 13 residues. In germline, CDR1 is SGHTA, CDR2 FQGNSA. The CDR3 nucleotides are TGTGCCAGCAGCTTCGGGGAGAATCAGCCCCAGCATTTT. It is translated as CASSFGENQPQHF.